The clone carrying this TCR beta chain was seen a handful of times. Sequencing used immunoSEQ multiplex PCR; TCRdb keeps in-frame clones, though not all of them. The sample has more than 45,000 clones, 80% to 95% seen once; the top ten hold 0.25% to 0.3%. Germline loops: CDR1 SGHRS, CDR2 YFSETQ. V trimming: 1 base; J trimming: 4 bases; junction bases outside the gene matches: 10. The CDR3 runs 19 residues. This specimen belongs to a study of T cell changes during pregnancy in multiple sclerosis. The chain carries TRBV5-1 and TRBJ2-3; 15 bases map to TRBD2. The receptor comes from a female donor with multiple sclerosis, enrolled in a pregnancy study. The sample in question was CD4+ T cells from peripheral blood mononuclear cells, obtained in the second trimester of pregnancy. DNA for the CDR3: TGCGCCAGCAGCTTGTCATGGACTAGCGGGGGGGCCGGGGCAGATACGCAGTATTTT. This sequence encodes CASSLSWTSGGAGADTQYF. The full variable domain, rest sourced from reference TRBV5-1 and TRBJ2-3, is KAGVTQTPRYLIKTRGQQVTLSCSPISGHRSVSWYQQTPGQGLQFLFEYFSETQRNKGNFPGRFSGRQFSNSRSEMNVSTLELGDSALYLCASSLSWTSGGAGADTQYFGPGTRLTVL.